This note documents a single TCR beta chain sequence. This sample was included in a study of blood T cell repertoires in COVID-19. Researchers sorted participants into cohorts using their self-reported clinical history. CDR3 length equals 14 residues. The V end was cut by 0 bases, the J end by 2 bases, with 8 bases between. Per germline, CDR1 SGHRS and CDR2 YFSETQ. Sequencing was performed with immunoSEQ multiplex PCR; in TCRdb, only in-frame clones are kept and a portion is missing. In the table there are about 250,000 clones, 85% of which are singletons. The sequencing sample was made of PBMCs or T cells enriched from blood (not recorded which). This sequence was found in a woman aged 45-65 years with acute COVID-19. The genes are TRBV5-1 and TRBJ1-2; no clear D. The CDR3 nucleotides read TGCGCCAGCAGCTTGGGGGCGAACAACTATGGCTACACCTTC. As protein: CASSLGANNYGYTF. Full variable domain (rest looked up from reference TRBV5-1 and TRBJ1-2): KAGVTQTPRYLIKTRGQQVTLSCSPISGHRSVSWYQQTPGQGLQFLFEYFSETQRNKGNFPGRFSGRQFSNSRSEMNVSTLELGDSALYLCASSLGANNYGYTFGSGTRLTVV.